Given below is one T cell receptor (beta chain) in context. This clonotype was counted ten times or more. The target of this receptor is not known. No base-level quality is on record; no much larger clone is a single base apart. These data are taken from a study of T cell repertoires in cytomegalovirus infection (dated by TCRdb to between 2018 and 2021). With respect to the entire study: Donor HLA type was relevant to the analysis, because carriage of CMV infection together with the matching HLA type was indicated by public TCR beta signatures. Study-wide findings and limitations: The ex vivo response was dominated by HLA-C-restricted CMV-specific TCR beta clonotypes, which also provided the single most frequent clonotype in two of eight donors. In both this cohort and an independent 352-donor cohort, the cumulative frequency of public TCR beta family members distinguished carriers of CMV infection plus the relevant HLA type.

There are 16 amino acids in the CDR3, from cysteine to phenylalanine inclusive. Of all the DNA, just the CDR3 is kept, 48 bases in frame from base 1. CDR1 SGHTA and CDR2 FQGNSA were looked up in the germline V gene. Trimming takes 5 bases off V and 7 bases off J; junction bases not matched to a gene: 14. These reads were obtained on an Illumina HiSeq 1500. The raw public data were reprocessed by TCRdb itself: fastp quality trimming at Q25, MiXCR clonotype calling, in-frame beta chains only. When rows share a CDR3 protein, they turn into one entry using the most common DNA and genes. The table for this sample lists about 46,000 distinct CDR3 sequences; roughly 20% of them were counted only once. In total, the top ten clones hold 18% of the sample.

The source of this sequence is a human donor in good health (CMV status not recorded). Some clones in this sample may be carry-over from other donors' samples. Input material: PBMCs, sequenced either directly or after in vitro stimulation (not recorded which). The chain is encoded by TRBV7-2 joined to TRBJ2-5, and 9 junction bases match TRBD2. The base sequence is TGTGCCAGCAGCCCTGAGGGACTAGCCGTTGCGGGGACCCAGTACTTC. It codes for CASSPEGLAVAGTQYF.